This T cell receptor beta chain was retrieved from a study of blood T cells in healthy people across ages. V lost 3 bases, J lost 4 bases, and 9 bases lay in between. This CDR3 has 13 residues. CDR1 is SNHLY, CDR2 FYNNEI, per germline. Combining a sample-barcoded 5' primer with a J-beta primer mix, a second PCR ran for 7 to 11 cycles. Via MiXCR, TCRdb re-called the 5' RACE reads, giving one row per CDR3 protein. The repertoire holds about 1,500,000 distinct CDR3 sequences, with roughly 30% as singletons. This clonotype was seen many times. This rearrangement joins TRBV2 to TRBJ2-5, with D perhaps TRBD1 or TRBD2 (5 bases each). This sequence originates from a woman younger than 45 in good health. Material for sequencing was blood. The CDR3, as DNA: TGTGCCAGCAGTGATTCAGGGAGAGAGACCCAGTACTTC. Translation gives CASSDSGRETQYF.